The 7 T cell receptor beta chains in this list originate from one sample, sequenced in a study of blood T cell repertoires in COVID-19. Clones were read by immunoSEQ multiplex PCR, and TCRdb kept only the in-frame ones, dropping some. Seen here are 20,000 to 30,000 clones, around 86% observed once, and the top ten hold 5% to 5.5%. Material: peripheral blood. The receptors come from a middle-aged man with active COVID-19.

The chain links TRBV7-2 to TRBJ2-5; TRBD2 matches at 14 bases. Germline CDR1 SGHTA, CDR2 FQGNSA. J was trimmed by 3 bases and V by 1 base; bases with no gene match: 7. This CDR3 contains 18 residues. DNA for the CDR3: TGTGCCAGCAGCTTAGGTGGACTAGCGGGGGGAATAAAAGAGACCCAGTACTTC. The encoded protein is CASSLGGLAGGIKETQYF.

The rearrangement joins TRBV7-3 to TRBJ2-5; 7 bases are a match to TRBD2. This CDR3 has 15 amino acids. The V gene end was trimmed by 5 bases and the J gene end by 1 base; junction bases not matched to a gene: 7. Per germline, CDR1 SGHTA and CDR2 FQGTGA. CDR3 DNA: TGTGCCAGCAGCCCCGATGGGAGGGCCCAAGAGACCCAGTACTTC. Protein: CASSPDGRAQETQYF.

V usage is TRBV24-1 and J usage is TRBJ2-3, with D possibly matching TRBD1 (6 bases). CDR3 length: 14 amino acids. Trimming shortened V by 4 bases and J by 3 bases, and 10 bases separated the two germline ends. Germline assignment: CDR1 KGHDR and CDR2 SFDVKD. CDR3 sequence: CATSDRGQTDTQYF. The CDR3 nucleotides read TGTGCCACCAGTGACAGAGGACAGACAGATACGCAGTATTTT.

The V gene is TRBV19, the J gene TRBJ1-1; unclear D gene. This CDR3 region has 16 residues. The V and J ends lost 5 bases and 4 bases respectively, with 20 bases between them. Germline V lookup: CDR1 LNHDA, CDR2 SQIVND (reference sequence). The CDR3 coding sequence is TGTGCCAGTAGTCTTCTCTTAGCTATTGGTGGCACTGAAGCTTTCTTT. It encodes CASSLLLAIGGTEAFF.

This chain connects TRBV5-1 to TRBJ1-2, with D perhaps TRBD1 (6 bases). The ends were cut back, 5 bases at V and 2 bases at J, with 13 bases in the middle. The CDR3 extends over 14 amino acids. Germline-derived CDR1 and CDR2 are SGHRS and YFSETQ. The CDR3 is CASRPQTGNYGYTF. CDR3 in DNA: TGCGCCAGCAGACCTCAAACAGGGAACTATGGCTACACCTTC.

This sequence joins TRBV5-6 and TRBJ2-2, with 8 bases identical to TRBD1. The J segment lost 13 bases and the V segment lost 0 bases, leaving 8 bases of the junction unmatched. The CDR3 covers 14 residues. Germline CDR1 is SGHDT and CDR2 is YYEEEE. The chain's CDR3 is CASSLGDRSRTLFF. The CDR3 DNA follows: TGTGCCAGCAGCTTGGGGGACAGGTCAAGGACGCTGTTTTTT.

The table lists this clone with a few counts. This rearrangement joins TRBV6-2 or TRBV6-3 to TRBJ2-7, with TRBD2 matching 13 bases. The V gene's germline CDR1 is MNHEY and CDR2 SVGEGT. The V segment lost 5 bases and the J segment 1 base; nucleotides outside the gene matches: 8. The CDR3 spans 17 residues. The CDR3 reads CASSPRTSGRMSYEQYF. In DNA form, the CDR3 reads TGTGCCAGCAGTCCCCGGACTAGCGGGAGAATGTCCTACGAGCAGTACTTC.